Sequencing of this T cell receptor (beta chain) was carried out in a study of blood T cells in healthy people across ages. Note on this clonotype: Germline and junction disagree at one end, which may indicate a read error.

The CDR3 is 12 amino acids. Germline V lookup: CDR1 DFQATT, CDR2 SNEGSKA (reference sequence). A second PCR, run for roughly 7 to 12 cycles, used a sample-barcoded 5' primer plus a J-beta primer mix. Every individual sample yielded 2.5 million or more paired-end reads (each containing CDR3). TCRdb redid the calling of the 5' RACE reads with MiXCR, one entry per CDR3 protein. Of about 1.1 million distinct CDR3 sequences listed, more than 30% are singletons. The sequence was obtained from a man aged 18 to 29 in good health. Material: blood. This rearrangement joins TRBV20-1 to TRBJ1-2, with 8 bases identical to TRBD1. CDR3 DNA sequence: TGCGGTGCCTCAGACAGGGGCTATGGCTACACCTTC. It yields the protein CGASDRGYGYTF.